This TCR beta chain was found in a study of molecular identifiers for immune sequencing clone quantification. Findings and caveats of the study: The sizes of highly expanded clones could be underestimated when identical TCR molecules share a barcode.

The CDR3 extends over 16 amino acids. Germline values: CDR1 MNHEY, CDR2 SVGEGT. V was clipped by 2 bases and J by 5 bases, with 17 bases between them. This clonotype was seen at least ten times. What it binds is not known. It was with previously described methods and listed TCR primers that bulk TCR libraries were made. TCRdb redid the calling of the PCR reads with MiXCR, one entry per CDR3 protein. The sample has about half a million distinct CDR3 sequences, about 22% seen once. Sequenced sample: naive CD8+ T cells from blood, with Jurkat cell RNA spiked in. Subset reported: FACS-sorted CD8+CD4-CCR7+CD45RA+ naive T cells. This sequence originates from a human donor in good health. Some libraries in this study had Jurkat cell RNA spiked in. The gene calls are TRBV6-2 or TRBV6-3 and TRBJ2-3; D perhaps matches TRBD2 (5 bases). The DNA of the CDR3 is TGTGCCAGCAGTTACCTATCTAGCAGAGCGGAAGATACGCAGTATTTT. Its protein product is CASSYLSSRAEDTQYF.